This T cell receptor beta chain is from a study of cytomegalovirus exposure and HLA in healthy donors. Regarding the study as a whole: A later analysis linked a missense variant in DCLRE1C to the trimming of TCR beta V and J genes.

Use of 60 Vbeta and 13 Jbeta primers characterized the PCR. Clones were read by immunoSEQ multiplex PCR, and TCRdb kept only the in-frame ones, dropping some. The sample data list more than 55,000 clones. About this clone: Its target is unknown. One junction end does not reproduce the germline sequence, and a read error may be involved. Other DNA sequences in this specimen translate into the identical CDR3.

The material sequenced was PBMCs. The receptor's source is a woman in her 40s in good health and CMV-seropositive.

CDR3 loop: CASSLRTSGSDTQYF. CDR3 DNA: TGCGCCAGCAGCTTAAGGACTAGCGGATCAGATACGCAGTACTTT. The genes are TRBV5-1 and TRBJ2-3; 10 bases are shared with TRBD2. Looked up from germline, CDR1 is SGHRS and CDR2 is YFSETQ. The CDR3 spans 15 residues.